The 22 T cell receptor beta chains given below trace back to one sample, sequenced in a study of tissue T cells after allogeneic stem cell transplantation. Clones were sequenced by immunoSEQ multiplex PCR, and TCRdb holds only the in-frame ones, with some missing. The repertoire holds about 800 clones, with 45% as singletons. The material was jejunal tissue, obtained at autopsy. These receptors were taken from a female patient aged 40-75 years with steroid-refractory graft-versus-host disease after an allogeneic stem cell transplant. Among the T cells, some may be from the graft donor.

The CDR3 reads CASSLQPGGNQPQHF. For the CDR3, the DNA is TGCGCCAGCAGCTTGCAACCGGGAGGGAATCAGCCCCAGCATTTT. This chain links TRBV5-1 with TRBJ1-5; no definite D call. The CDR3 spans 15 residues. Trimming left V 1 base short and J 4 bases short, with 12 bases between. Germline V CDR1 and CDR2: SGHRS, YFSETQ.

V is TRBV3-1 (or the pseudogene TRBV3-2) and J is TRBJ1-6; D remains unclear. V dropped 4 bases and J dropped 0 bases, with 16 bases sitting between them. Per the germline V gene, CDR1 is LGHDT and CDR2 is YNNKEL (reference sequence). This CDR3 spans 18 amino acids. For the CDR3, the DNA is TGTGCCAGCAGCCGATTTGGCGGTCTGAGCTCCTATAATTCACCCCTCCACTTT. Protein: CASSRFGGLSSYNSPLHF.

This clone ranks as large. The V call is TRBV12-3 or TRBV12-4, the J call TRBJ2-4; 8 bases map to TRBD2. There are 13 residues in the CDR3. V gave up 8 bases and J gave up 7 bases; unmatched junction bases: 7. The CDR3 sequence is CASGGLATNIQYF. CDR3 bases: TGTGCCAGCGGAGGACTAGCAACCAACATTCAGTACTTC.

This chain links TRBV4-2 with TRBJ2-7; TRBD2 matches 8 bases. The V segment lost 4 bases and the J segment 3 bases; nucleotides outside the gene matches: 11. Per the germline V gene, CDR1 is LGHNA and CDR2 is YNFKEQ. The CDR3 contains 16 residues. The CDR3 loop reads CASSLLSGGTFYEQYF. DNA for the CDR3: TGTGCCAGCAGCCTTTTAAGCGGGGGTACTTTCTACGAGCAGTACTTC.

The V gene is TRBV2, the J gene TRBJ1-2; D perhaps matches TRBD1 (6 bases). This CDR3 is built from 14 residues. Per the germline V gene, CDR1 is SNHLY and CDR2 is FYNNEI. Trimming took off 7 bases at V and 3 bases at J, with 15 bases between the two ends. This chain's CDR3 is CASIRQEMYYGYTF. The CDR3 DNA follows: TGTGCCAGCATAAGACAGGAGATGTACTATGGCTACACCTTC.

This clone was counted only a few times. The chain carries TRBV6-5 and TRBJ2-1; 7 bases map to TRBD1. Trimming took 11 bases from V and 1 from J; bases not matched to a gene: 8. This CDR3 spans 14 amino acids. The germline V gene encodes CDR1 MNHEY and CDR2 SVGAGI. The CDR3 region has the DNA TGTGCCTCAGGCCCGGGACAGTCCTACAATGAGCAGTTCTTC. Translated: CASGPGQSYNEQFF.

The V call is TRBV5-1, the J call TRBJ1-2, with TRBD1 as a possible D gene (6 bases). From germline, CDR1 is SGHRS and CDR2 YFSETQ. V lost 2 bases to trimming and J lost 4 bases, with 6 bases between them. The CDR3 has 12 residues. CDR3 protein: CASSLQGYGYTF. CDR3 sequence (DNA): TGCGCCAGCAGCTTACAGGGCTATGGCTACACCTTC.

This clone was detected only once. This chain links TRBV5-1 with TRBJ1-1, with D maybe TRBD1 (5 bases). Germline V CDR1 and CDR2: SGHRS, YFSETQ. The CDR3 totals 13 residues. V lost 1 base, J lost 6 bases, and 10 bases lay in between. Here the CDR3 reads CASSLNPGAEAFF. For the CDR3, the DNA is TGCGCCAGCAGCTTGAACCCGGGGGCTGAAGCTTTCTTT.

V gene TRBV5-5 combines with J gene TRBJ2-5; 7 nucleotides match TRBD1. The germline V gene has CDR1 SGHKS and CDR2 YYEKEE (reference sequence). Germline trimming cut 4 bases from V and 5 bases from J; bases unmatched to any gene: 5. The CDR3 runs to 13 residues. CDR3 DNA sequence: TGTGCCAGCAGCCGGGGCAGGGGGGAGACCCAGTACTTC. Amino acid sequence: CASSRGRGETQYF. Filled out from reference TRBV5-5 and TRBJ2-5, the complete variable domain reads DAGVTQSPTHLIKTRGQQVTLRCSPISGHKSVSWYQQVLGQGPQFIFQYYEKEERGRGNFPDRFSARQFPNYSSELNVNALLLGDSALYLCASSRGRGETQYFGPGTRLLVL.

This clone rates as large. Here the CDR3 DNA reads TGTGCCAGCAGCTTAGTGGGTAGCGGTACCAAAAACATTCAGTACTTC. It specifies CASSLVGSGTKNIQYF. The chain carries TRBV11-2 and TRBJ2-4; D possibly corresponds to TRBD2 (6 bases). The CDR3 runs to 16 residues. Trimming stripped 1 base from V and 2 bases from J, with 12 bases between. Germline V CDR1 and CDR2: SGHAT, FQNNGV.

This clone was detected only a few times. The chain carries TRBV18 and TRBJ2-7; 10 bases agree with TRBD2. The germline V gene encodes CDR1 KGHSH and CDR2 LQKENI. The junction had 11 bases not matched to a gene; V was cut back by 2 bases and J by 4 bases. This CDR3 has 17 residues. In DNA form, the CDR3 reads TGTGCCAGCTCACCAGGGACAGATAGCGGGGGGACGTACGAGCAGTACTTC. This gives the protein CASSPGTDSGGTYEQYF.

This clone qualifies as large. V usage is TRBV7-9 and J usage is TRBJ1-1; no firm D call. V was shortened by 5 bases and J by 4 bases, with 20 bases between the two germline ends. The CDR3 is made up of 16 amino acids. The germline V gene encodes CDR1 SEHNR and CDR2 FQNEAQ (reference sequence). The CDR3 DNA reads TGTGCCAGCAGCACCCCCCGGGAGACCTGGGGCACTGAAGCTTTCTTT. Its protein product is CASSTPRETWGTEAFF. Filled out from reference TRBV7-9 and TRBJ1-1, the complete variable domain reads DTGVSQNPRHKITKRGQNVTFRCDPISEHNRLYWYRQTLGQGPEFLTYFQNEAQLEKSRLLSDRFSAERPKGSFSTLEIQRTEQGDSAMYLCASSTPRETWGTEAFFGQGTRLTVV.

This clone is large in the sample. The rearrangement joins TRBV6-2 or TRBV6-3 to TRBJ1-5; no definite D call. V was cut by 5 bases and J by 2 bases, with 16 bases left in between. The CDR3 runs 16 residues. Germline CDR1 is MNHEY and CDR2 is SVGEGT. This CDR3 reads CASSHRRMAGNQPQHF. The CDR3 DNA reads as TGTGCCAGCAGTCACCGGAGAATGGCGGGCAATCAGCCCCAGCATTTT.

This clone is termed large. The rearrangement joins TRBV25-1 to TRBJ2-7, with D possibly being TRBD2 (6 bases). V was pared by 3 bases and J by 4 bases, with 7 bases between. CDR3 size: 12 residues. Germline V gives CDR1 MGHDK, CDR2 SYGVNS. The CDR3 bases are TGTGCCAGCAGTGACCGGGGGTACGAGCAGTACTTC. Translating it yields CASSDRGYEQYF.

The CDR3 coding sequence is TGTGCCAGCAGCTTCACCAGGGGCGCTGAAGCTTTCTTT. Its translation is CASSFTRGAEAFF. The genes are TRBV11-1 and TRBJ1-1; the D gene is possibly TRBD1 (6 bases). Germline CDR1 and CDR2: SGHAT and FQDESV (reference sequence). CDR3 length: 13 residues. Trimming removed 3 bases at V and 6 bases at J, with 11 bases between. Drawing the rest from reference TRBV11-1 and TRBJ1-1, the complete variable domain is EAEVAQSPRYKITEKSQAVAFWCDPISGHATLYWYRQILGQGPELLVQFQDESVVDDSQLPKDRFSAERLKGVDSTLKIQPAELGDSAMYLCASSFTRGAEAFFGQGTRLTVV.

This clone turned up a few times. V usage is TRBV6-6 and J usage is TRBJ1-5; tentatively, D is TRBD1 (6 bases). This CDR3 has 15 residues. V gave up 6 bases and J gave up 5 bases, with 17 bases separating them. Germline V gene sequence: CDR1 MNHNY, CDR2 SVGAGI (reference sequence). The DNA for the CDR3 is TGTGCCAGCAGACTCACAGGGAAACGGGATCAGCCCCAGCATTTT. Its protein is CASRLTGKRDQPQHF.

This clone appeared a few times. This chain connects TRBV5-5 to TRBJ2-2; D is uncertain. In germline, CDR1 is SGHKS, CDR2 YYEKEE (reference sequence). V was cut by 1 base and J by 6 bases, with 10 bases left in between. This CDR3 region has 14 residues. DNA for the CDR3: TGTGCCAGCAGCTTGCGGCCAGCCGCCGGGGAGCTGTTTTTT. This translates into CASSLRPAAGELFF.

This clone is judged large (0.1 to 1%). CDR3 sequence: CASSLQDNQPQHF. In nucleotides, the CDR3 is TGTGCCAGCTCACTTCAGGACAATCAGCCCCAGCATTTT. This chain links TRBV18 with TRBJ1-5, with D uncertain. Germline V gene data show CDR1 as KGHSH and CDR2 as LQKENI. V lost 4 bases to trimming and J lost 3 bases, with 7 bases between them. The CDR3 has 13 amino acids.

J is TRBJ1-2 and V is TRBV4-3; D not certain. From germline, CDR1 is LGHNA and CDR2 YSLEER. This CDR3 region has 13 residues. V dropped 3 bases and J dropped 7 bases, with 12 bases sitting between them. The CDR3 region is CASSQDGDSGYTF. For the CDR3, the DNA is TGCGCCAGCAGCCAGGACGGAGACTCTGGCTACACCTTC.

This sequence joins TRBV28 and TRBJ1-1; no clear D gene. CDR1 and CDR2 (germline): MDHEN, SYDVKM. This CDR3 is built from 14 residues. Trimming cost V 5 bases and J 4 bases, with 14 bases left between them. The CDR3 DNA sequence: TGTGCCAGCAGTGCCAGGCTATTCGGCACTGAAGCTTTCTTT. It translates to CASSARLFGTEAFF.

This clone was counted a single time. The V and J genes are TRBV4-1 and TRBJ2-2, with 7 nucleotides matching TRBD1. Trimming at V came to 1 base and at J to 5 bases, leaving 4 bases not matched to a gene. From germline, CDR1 is MGHRA and CDR2 YSYEKL. The CDR3 spans 15 residues. CDR3 bases: TGCGCCAGCAGCCAAGCAGGGGGAAGGACCGGGGAGCTGTTTTTT. The encoded protein is CASSQAGGRTGELFF.

V usage is TRBV19 and J usage is TRBJ2-5; 11 bases agree with TRBD2. The trim removed 7 bases at V and 5 bases at J, leaving 3 bases unmatched. From germline, CDR1 is LNHDA and CDR2 SQIVND (reference sequence). This CDR3 is 13 amino acids long. The CDR3 nucleotides are TGTGCCAGTAAAGGACTAGCGGGTGAGACCCAGTACTTC. It yields the protein CASKGLAGETQYF.